This TCR beta chain derives from a study of OX40 agonist ivuxolimab in advanced cancers. About the research overall: Patients received ivuxolimab, an intravenous treatment, every 2 weeks at 0.01 to 10 mg/kg. The study's findings and limits: Clonal expansion by week 6 occurred in CD4+ and CD8+ blood T cells (at 0.1 to 3.0 mg/kg).

About this clone itself: Its matching antigen is unknown.

TCRdb's table, derived via immunoSEQ multiplex PCR, lists solely in-frame clones and lacks some. The sample contains about 94,000 clones, approximately 93% of which appear only once. The source was CD4+ or CD8+ T cells sorted from blood, collected in a trial of the OX40 agonist ivuxolimab. This TCR was recovered from an adult with an advanced solid tumor such as melanoma, head and neck, liver or kidney cancer.

The CDR3 sequence: CAITSDGDQPQHF. For the CDR3, the DNA is TGTGCCATCACTTCGGACGGGGATCAGCCCCAGCATTTT. This chain connects TRBV10-3 to TRBJ1-5, with D unresolved. The germline V gene has CDR1 ENHRY and CDR2 SYGVKD. The CDR3 extends over 13 amino acids. The ends were cut back, 7 bases at V and 5 bases at J, with 12 bases in the middle.